The rows below give T cell receptor beta chains drawn from one sample of a study of blood T cells in healthy people across ages. TCRdb re-derived calls from the 5' RACE reads in MiXCR, one entry per CDR3 protein. The sample carries about 1.6 million distinct CDR3 sequences, 30% to 40% recorded once. Sequences were obtained from blood. These receptors originate from a woman in her 30s in good health. Both conserved end residues are trimmed from each CDR3. Each record gives: V gene, CDR3 protein.

>TRBV6-5
ASSYGGRAHYEQY
>TRBV2
ASSEKSRKRVFSYEQY
>TRBV10-3
AISAPRATEAF
>TRBV21-1
ASTYSPGRKKLQEAQY
>TRBV29-1
SVRTSSLNEQF
>TRBV6-5
ASSYGGNQPQH
>TRBV15
ATSRETGGTYEQY
>TRBV27
ASSPPSWTGVFHEQY
>TRBV3-1
ASSARDYKYNEQY
>TRBV2
ASSPTSDRADTQY
>TRBV6-6
ASTTGGLAPTDTQY